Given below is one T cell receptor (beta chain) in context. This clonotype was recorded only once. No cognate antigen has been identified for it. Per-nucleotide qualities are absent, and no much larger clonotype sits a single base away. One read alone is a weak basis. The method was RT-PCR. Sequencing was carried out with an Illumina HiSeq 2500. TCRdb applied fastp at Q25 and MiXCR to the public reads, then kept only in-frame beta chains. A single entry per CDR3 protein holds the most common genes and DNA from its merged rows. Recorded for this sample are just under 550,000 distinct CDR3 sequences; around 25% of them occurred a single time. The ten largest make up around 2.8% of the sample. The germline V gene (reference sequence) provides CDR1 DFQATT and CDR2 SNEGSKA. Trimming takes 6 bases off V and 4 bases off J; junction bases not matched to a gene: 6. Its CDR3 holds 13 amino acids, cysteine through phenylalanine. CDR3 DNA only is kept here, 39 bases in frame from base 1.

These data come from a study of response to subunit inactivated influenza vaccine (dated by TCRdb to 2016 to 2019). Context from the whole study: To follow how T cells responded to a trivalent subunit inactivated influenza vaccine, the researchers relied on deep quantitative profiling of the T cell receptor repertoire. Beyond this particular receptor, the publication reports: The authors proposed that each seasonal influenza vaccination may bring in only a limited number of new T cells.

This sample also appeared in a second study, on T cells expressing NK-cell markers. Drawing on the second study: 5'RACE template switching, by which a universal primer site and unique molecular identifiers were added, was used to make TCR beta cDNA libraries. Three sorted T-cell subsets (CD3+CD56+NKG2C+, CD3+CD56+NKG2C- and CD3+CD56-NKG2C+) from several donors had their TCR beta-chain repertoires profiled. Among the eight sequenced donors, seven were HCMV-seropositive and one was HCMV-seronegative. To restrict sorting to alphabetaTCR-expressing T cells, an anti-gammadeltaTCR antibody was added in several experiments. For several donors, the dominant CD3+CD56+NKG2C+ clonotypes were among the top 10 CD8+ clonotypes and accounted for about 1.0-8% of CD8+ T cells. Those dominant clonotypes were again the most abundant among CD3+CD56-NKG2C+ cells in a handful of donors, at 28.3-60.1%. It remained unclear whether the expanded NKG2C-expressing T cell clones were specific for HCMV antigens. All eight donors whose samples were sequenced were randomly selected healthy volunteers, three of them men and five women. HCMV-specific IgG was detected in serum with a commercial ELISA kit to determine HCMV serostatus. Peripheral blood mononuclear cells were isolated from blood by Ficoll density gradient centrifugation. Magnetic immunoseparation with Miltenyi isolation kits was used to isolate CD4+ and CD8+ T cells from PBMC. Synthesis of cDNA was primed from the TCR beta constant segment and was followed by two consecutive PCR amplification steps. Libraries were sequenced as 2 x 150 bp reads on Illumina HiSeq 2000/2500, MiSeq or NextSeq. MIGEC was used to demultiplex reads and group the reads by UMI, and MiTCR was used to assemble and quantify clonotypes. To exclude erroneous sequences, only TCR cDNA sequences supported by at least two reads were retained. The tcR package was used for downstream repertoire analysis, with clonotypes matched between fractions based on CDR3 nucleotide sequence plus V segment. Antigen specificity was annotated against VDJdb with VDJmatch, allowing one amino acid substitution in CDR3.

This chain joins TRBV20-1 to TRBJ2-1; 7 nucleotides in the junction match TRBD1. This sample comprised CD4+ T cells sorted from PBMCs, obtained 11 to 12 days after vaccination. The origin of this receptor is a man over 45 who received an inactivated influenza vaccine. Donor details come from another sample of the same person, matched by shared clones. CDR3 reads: CSAKTGSYNEQFF. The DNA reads TGCAGTGCCAAGACAGGGAGTTACAATGAGCAGTTCTTC.